This TCR beta chain was captured by sequencing in a study of T-cell memory formation after mild COVID-19. This CDR3 has 15 residues. Trimming stripped 5 bases from V and 5 bases from J, with 18 bases between. Comments on this clonotype: Its cognate antigen is unknown.

TCRdb independently ran MiXCR on the 5' RACE reads; one entry per CDR3 protein. This table holds some 350,000 distinct CDR3 sequences, around 13% found once. Whole-study findings and limits: From day 15 to 85, contracting clones were balanced between CD4 and CD8, whereas later expanders leaned toward CD4+. The main location of contracting CD4+ clones was CM and EM, and that of contracting CD8+ clones was EMRA.

Sequenced sample: PBMCs or a T cell subset sorted from them (not recorded which). The genes are TRBV12-3 or TRBV12-4 and TRBJ1-2; D unresolved. The source of this sequence is a man aged 18 to 29 who had mild COVID-19 (a few samples of this study predate the infection). Cell type and time point are not known. Written as DNA, the CDR3 is TGTGCCAGCAGTCCTCAGGAGGGATTTTCGTATGGCTACACCTTC. This translates into CASSPQEGFSYGYTF.